Following are 18 T cell receptor beta chains from one sample sequenced in a study of shared clonotypes between healthy human individuals. The table came from immunoSEQ multiplex PCR; TCRdb's copy has only in-frame clones and leaves some out. The table lists a few million clones, 85% to 95% of them singletons, with 0.39% in the top ten. Sequencing used naive CD4+ T cells from PBMCs. Subset denoted: CD45RA+ positively selected. Receptor source: a young man in good health. Some clones in this sample may be carry-over from other donors' samples.

The rearrangement joins TRBV28 to TRBJ2-5; the D gene is possibly TRBD2 (5 bases). Germline CDR1 is MDHEN and CDR2 is SYDVKM. The CDR3 runs to 13 residues. The V and J ends lost 5 bases and 4 bases respectively, with 11 bases between them. This chain's CDR3 is CASSGRAGETQYF. The CDR3 nucleotides are TGTGCCAGCAGTGGGCGGGCTGGAGAGACCCAGTACTTC.

The chain combines TRBV7-9 with TRBJ2-5; D is uncertain. The ends were cut back, 1 base at V and 9 bases at J, with 15 bases in the middle. The CDR3 extends over 14 amino acids. Germline CDR1 SEHNR, CDR2 FQNEAQ (reference sequence). DNA for the CDR3: TGTGCCAGCAGCTTAGAGCATCCGATTGAGCCCCAGTACTTC. It codes for CASSLEHPIEPQYF.

This chain connects TRBV6-1 to TRBJ2-2; a weak D match, TRBD1 (6 bases). The germline V gene encodes CDR1 MNHNS and CDR2 SASEGT. The CDR3 is made up of 16 amino acids. The V gene lost 3 bases and the J gene lost 2 bases, with 13 bases spanning the gap. The CDR3 region is CASSDLTGLNTGELFF. In DNA, the CDR3 is TGTGCCAGCAGTGACTTAACAGGGCTTAACACCGGGGAGCTGTTTTTT.

The rearrangement links TRBV5-4 to TRBJ2-7; the D is unclear. Germline-derived CDR1 and CDR2 are SGHNT and YYREEE (reference sequence). V lost 3 bases, J lost 7 bases, and 11 bases lay in between. This CDR3 spans 12 amino acids. The CDR3 DNA reads TGTGCCAGCAGCTCGGCCCCCCGGGAGCAGTACTTC. It specifies CASSSAPREQYF.

This clone was detected once. Other DNA sequences in this specimen translate into the identical CDR3. This chain joins TRBV28 and TRBJ2-1, with D uncertain. Germline values: CDR1 MDHEN, CDR2 SYDVKM. The V end was cut by 11 bases, the J end by 10 bases, with 12 bases between. The CDR3 consists of 10 residues. DNA for the CDR3: TGTGCCTCCTCCCTGGGGGAGCAGTTCTTC. As protein: CASSLGEQFF.

For this clone: The same CDR3 is also encoded by other DNA sequences in this sample. This chain connects TRBV19 to TRBJ1-4; possible D gene TRBD1, 5 bases. The ends were cut back, 5 bases at V and 7 bases at J, with 14 bases in the middle. CDR1 and CDR2 (germline): LNHDA, SQIVND (reference sequence). The length of the CDR3 is 14 residues. The CDR3 nucleotides are TGTGCCAGTAGTGGTGGGGGACTCGGTGAAAAACTGTTTTTT. It is translated as CASSGGGLGEKLFF.

The CDR3 region is CASSPQSMGETQYF. CDR3 nucleotide sequence: TGTGCCAGCAGTCCCCAGAGCATGGGAGAGACCCAGTACTTC. This chain uses TRBV6-1 with TRBJ2-5, with D unresolved. This CDR3 spans 14 amino acids. The ends were cut back, 5 bases at V and 4 bases at J, with 14 bases in the middle. CDR1 MNHNS and CDR2 SASEGT come from the germline V gene.

The CDR3 coding sequence is TGCGCCAGCAGCCACCGACTATTCGAAGAGACCCAGTACTTC. Its translation: CASSHRLFEETQYF. The chain uses TRBV4-1 and TRBJ2-5; tentatively, D is TRBD2 (5 bases). The CDR3 runs to 14 residues. In germline, CDR1 is MGHRA, CDR2 YSYEKL. Trimming removed 3 bases from V and 3 bases from J, with 11 bases in between.

This clone was seen once. The J gene is TRBJ1-2, the V gene TRBV30, with D hard to call. The V gene lost 4 bases and the J gene lost 6 bases, with 12 bases spanning the gap. CDR1 GTSNPN and CDR2 SVGIG come from the germline V gene (reference sequence). There are 12 residues in the CDR3. The CDR3 here is CAWKGLGNGYTF. In DNA form, the CDR3 reads TGTGCCTGGAAAGGTTTGGGAAATGGCTACACCTTC.

The V and J genes are TRBV7-2 and TRBJ2-7; D perhaps matches TRBD2 (6 bases). This CDR3 is 14 amino acids long. CDR1 SGHTA and CDR2 FQGNSA come from the germline V gene. Trimming pared 4 bases from V and 6 bases from J, leaving 16 bases between. CDR3 bases: TGTGCCAGCAGCTCCCTAGGGACTTCTCCCGAGCAGTACTTC. Protein: CASSSLGTSPEQYF. Full variable domain (rest looked up from reference TRBV7-2 and TRBJ2-7): GAGVSQSPSNKVTEKGKDVELRCDPISGHTALYWYRQSLGQGLEFLIYFQGNSAPDKSGLPSDRFSAERTGGSVSTLTIQRTQQEDSAVYLCASSSLGTSPEQYFGPGTRLTVT.

The rearrangement joins TRBV2 to TRBJ2-3; weak D call: TRBD2 (6 bases). The germline V and J ends were trimmed by 4 bases and 3 bases, with 14 bases remaining between them. The CDR3 runs 15 residues. Looked up from germline, CDR1 is SNHLY and CDR2 is FYNNEI. Here the CDR3 DNA reads TGTGCCAGCAGTGCTCGGGGGATTGGAACAGATACGCAGTATTTT. The encoded protein is CASSARGIGTDTQYF.

The chain combines TRBV28 with TRBJ2-7; the D gene could be TRBD1 or TRBD2 (6 bases each). CDR3 size: 14 residues. V was clipped by 6 bases and J by 3 bases, with 15 bases between them. Germline values: CDR1 MDHEN, CDR2 SYDVKM. CDR3 sequence reads: CASRKIGGFYEQYF. The CDR3 coding sequence is TGTGCCAGCAGAAAAATAGGGGGGTTCTACGAGCAGTACTTC.

J is TRBJ1-1 and V is TRBV2; 7 nucleotides match TRBD1. CDR1 and CDR2 (germline): SNHLY, FYNNEI. This CDR3 is built from 13 residues. V shed 7 bases, J shed 2 bases, and the junction held 4 bases outside the gene matches. The CDR3 spells CASKGQINTEAFF. The CDR3 nucleotides are TGTGCCAGCAAGGGACAGATTAACACTGAAGCTTTCTTT.

The gene calls are TRBV19 and TRBJ1-5; D gene unclear. From germline, CDR1 is LNHDA and CDR2 SQIVND (reference sequence). Deletions cut 0 bases from V and 5 bases from J, with 5 bases between. This CDR3 region has 13 residues. CDR3: CASSIDPYQPQHF. Here the CDR3 DNA reads TGTGCCAGTAGTATAGATCCTTATCAGCCCCAGCATTTT. Complete variable domain (other parts from reference TRBV19 and TRBJ1-5): DGGITQSPKYLFRKEGQNVTLSCEQNLNHDAMYWYRQDPGQGLRLIYYSQIVNDFQKGDIAEGYSVSREKKESFPLTVTSAQKNPTAFYLCASSIDPYQPQHFGDGTRLSIL.

This chain uses TRBV28 with TRBJ1-3; no clear D. Per germline, CDR1 MDHEN and CDR2 SYDVKM. This CDR3 region has 15 residues. Trimming cost V 2 bases and J 0 bases, with 8 bases left between them. In DNA, the CDR3 is TGTGCCAGCAGTTTACCGACACACTCTGGAAACACCATATATTTT. As protein: CASSLPTHSGNTIYF.

This chain connects TRBV9 to TRBJ2-5; D is perhaps TRBD2 (5 bases). The CDR3 sequence is 16 residues long. Trimming left V 0 bases short and J 4 bases short, with 16 bases between. The V gene's germline CDR1 is SGDLS and CDR2 YYNGEE. CDR3 bases: TGTGCCAGCAGCGTAGGAACCGGAGGTTTAGGAGAGACCCAGTACTTC. This encodes CASSVGTGGLGETQYF.

This chain links TRBV7-9 with TRBJ1-2, with 9 bases lining up with TRBD1. V was pared by 3 bases and J by 3 bases, with 2 bases of the junction left unmatched. The length of the CDR3 is 14 residues. In germline, CDR1 is SEHNR, CDR2 FQNEAQ (reference sequence). CDR3 nucleotides: TGTGCCAGCAGCTTTACAGGGGGCGACTATGGCTACACCTTC. Protein: CASSFTGGDYGYTF. Full variable domain (missing parts from reference TRBV7-9 and TRBJ1-2): DTGVSQNPRHKITKRGQNVTFRCDPISEHNRLYWYRQTLGQGPEFLTYFQNEAQLEKSRLLSDRFSAERPKGSFSTLEIQRTEQGDSAMYLCASSFTGGDYGYTFGSGTRLTVV.

The chain links TRBV18 to TRBJ2-5; 7 bases are a match to TRBD2. Trimming removed 0 bases from V and 5 bases from J; junction bases left unmatched: 6. Germline values: CDR1 KGHSH, CDR2 LQKENI. The CDR3 consists of 15 residues. The CDR3 sequence is CASSPPPSGRETQYF. CDR3 nucleotides: TGTGCCAGCTCACCACCTCCTAGCGGTCGGGAGACCCAGTACTTC.